The clone carrying this T cell receptor beta chain has just a few counts. The CDR3 consists of 13 residues. V was pared by 6 bases and J by 3 bases, with 12 bases between. The V gene's germline CDR1 is WNHNN and CDR2 SYGVQD (reference sequence). The data derive from a study of shared clonotypes between healthy human individuals. Generated by immunoSEQ multiplex PCR, the TCRdb table keeps only in-frame clones and is missing some. The top ten hold approximately 10% of the sample, which has 300,000 or so clones, under 80% seen once. This TCR was recovered from a man aged 30 to 39 in good health. The source material was memory CD4+ T cells sorted from blood. Stated subset: CD45RA-negative fraction. The V and J genes are TRBV10-1 and TRBJ2-7, with D perhaps TRBD1 (5 bases). The CDR3 loop reads CASSRQTNYEQYF. The CDR3 DNA reads as TGCGCCAGCAGCCGACAGACCAACTACGAGCAGTACTTC.